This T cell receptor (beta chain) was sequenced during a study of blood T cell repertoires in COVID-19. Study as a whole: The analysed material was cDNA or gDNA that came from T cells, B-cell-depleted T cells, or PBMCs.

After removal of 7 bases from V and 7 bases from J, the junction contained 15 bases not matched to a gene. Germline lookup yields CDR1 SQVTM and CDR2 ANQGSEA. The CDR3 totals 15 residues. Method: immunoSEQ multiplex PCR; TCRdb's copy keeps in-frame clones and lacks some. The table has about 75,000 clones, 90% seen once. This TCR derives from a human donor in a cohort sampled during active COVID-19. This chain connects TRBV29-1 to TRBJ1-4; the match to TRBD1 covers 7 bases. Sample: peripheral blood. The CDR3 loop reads CSGREGASLREKLFF. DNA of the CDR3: TGCAGCGGGCGAGAGGGGGCAAGTCTCCGTGAAAAACTGTTTTTT.